These T cell receptor beta chains were read from a single sample in a study of blood T cells in healthy people across ages. Using its own MiXCR run on the 5' RACE reads, TCRdb lists one record per CDR3 protein. There are some 760,000 distinct CDR3 sequences in the sample; 25% occur only once, and 9% to 9.5% lies in the top ten. These same records also appear under a second study, on T cells of mothers and their children.

Material for sequencing was blood. Every receptor here comes from a boy under 18 in good health. Each CDR3 is given with its conserved first and last residue. The D gene is left open where the match is weak.

d_call | j_call | v_call | cdr3_aa
. | TRBJ2-5 | TRBV7-9 | CASSQQGGETQYF
. | . | TRBV7-9 | CASSWGRDKILQETQYF
TRBD2 | TRBJ2-7 | TRBV29-1 | CSVTSGIYEQYF
. | TRBJ2-7 | TRBV18 | CASTYGMEQYF
TRBD1 | TRBJ2-1 | TRBV18 | CASRDRSGNEQFF
TRBD1 | TRBJ2-3 | TRBV7-9 | CASSPRDRDFTDTQYF
. | TRBJ2-1 | TRBV28 | CASTGDHYNEQFF
. | TRBJ2-7 | TRBV2 | CASSPPPRERLYEQYF
TRBD2 | TRBJ2-7 | TRBV4-1 | CASSQAHSSGAYEQYF
. | TRBJ2-5 | TRBV10-3 | CAISDEETQYF
TRBD2 | TRBJ2-1 | TRBV7-9 | CASSLERTSLRDEQFF
TRBD2 | TRBJ2-3 | TRBV20-1 | CSARDHGLAGADTQYF
TRBD2 | TRBJ2-7 | TRBV29-1 | CSVAGTSGRHEQYF
TRBD2 | TRBJ2-3 | TRBV5-1 | CASSLETSGGDAQYF
. | TRBJ2-1 | TRBV5-4 | CASSSEANSYNEQFF
. | TRBJ2-5 | TRBV29-1 | CSVTPLGRTQYF
. | TRBJ1-6 | TRBV7-3 | CASSRSSNSPLHF
. | TRBJ1-2 | TRBV5-1 | CASSQGIEYGYTF
. | TRBJ1-5 | TRBV6-6 | CASGVKGGNQPQHF
TRBD2 | TRBJ2-5 | TRBV3-1 | CASSPGKGAGETQYF
TRBD1 | TRBJ2-5 | TRBV11-3 | CASSLGGWDRAQETQYF
TRBD1 | . | TRBV7-9 | CASSSDREFSNEQFF
TRBD2 | TRBJ2-1 | TRBV3-1 | CASSRGTSGLRSYNEQFF
. | TRBJ2-2 | TRBV6-5 | CASSYIGGDTGELFF
. | TRBJ2-7 | TRBV28 | CASNPTVGRKDNEQYF
. | TRBJ2-2 | TRBV24-1 | CATSDSSLTGELFF
TRBD2 | TRBJ2-5 | TRBV6-4 | CASNPDGTSGSPGFF
TRBD1 | TRBJ2-2 | TRBV24-1 | CATRGTGAPGELFF
TRBD2 | TRBJ2-7 | TRBV5-4 | CASSLGTSGKGPYEQYF
. | TRBJ1-1 | TRBV7-2 | CASSLVGAGTEAFF
TRBD2 | TRBJ2-7 | TRBV12-5 | CASGLGTSQYEQYF
TRBD2 | TRBJ2-3 | TRBV20-1 | CSAPPGGRTDTQYF
. | TRBJ2-7 | TRBV10-3 | CAISESGGIYEQYF
TRBD1 | . | TRBV28 | CASWGQGESYEQYF
. | TRBJ1-2 | TRBV7-2 | CASSLVGDGCTF
TRBD2 | TRBJ2-3 | TRBV20-1 | CSATGTSGVPLWAQYF
. | TRBJ2-3 | TRBV24-1 | CATSRMAAGTDTQYF
TRBD2 | TRBJ2-7 | TRBV29-1 | CSVETSGTYEQYF
. | TRBJ1-5 | TRBV6-1 | CASSEGPDQPQHF
. | TRBJ2-2 | TRBV6-1 | CASSGRTSNSAGELFF
TRBD1 | TRBJ2-7 | TRBV7-2 | CASRQFGTGSYEQYF
TRBD2 | TRBJ2-5 | TRBV10-2 | CASSEGSGEVETQYF
. | TRBJ2-1 | TRBV6-5 | CASSYLSGAYNEQFF